A selection of T cell receptor beta chains follows, all from one sample in a study of T-cell reconstitution after alpha-beta-depleted transplantation in children. MiXCR, applied by TCRdb to the PCR reads, yields one record per CDR3 protein. The sample lists 240,000 or so distinct CDR3 sequences; 6.5% to 9% were seen once. The source was PBMCs, mostly from graft donor cells, collected 180 days after TCRalphabeta/CD19-depleted stem cell transplant. These receptors were taken from a male patient aged 10-17 years who had a stem cell transplant for acute lymphoblastic leukemia, so the T cells may come from the graft donor. Each CDR3 is given with its conserved first and last residue. Fields, in order: CDR3 length, clone size, V gene, J gene, D gene, CDR3 DNA, CDR3 protein. D genes are given only for firm matches. Only part of the rows carry a size: once, few, many, or a class if the clone is expanded.

13,many,TRBV20-1,TRBJ1-2,.,TGCAGTGCTAGTTGGCAGGGTTCCTATGGCTACACCTTC,CSASWQGSYGYTF
17,many,TRBV20-1,TRBJ2-4,.,TGCAGTGCTAGAGTCGGGGCGATGGGGATAGCCAAAAACATTCAGTACTTC,CSARVGAMGIAKNIQYF
16,many,TRBV3-1,TRBJ1-6,.,TGTGCCAGCAGCCAAAGGCAGGCCCCGATAATTTCACCCCTCCACTTT,CASSQRQAPIISPLHF
13,many,TRBV9,TRBJ1-6,.,TGTGCCAGCAGCGTAGGGGGGGTTTCACCCCTCCACTTT,CASSVGGVSPLHF
15,many,TRBV7-9,TRBJ2-2,.,TGTGCCAGCAGCTCTCCTCCAGGGGAAACCGGGGAGCTGTTTTTT,CASSSPPGETGELFF
14,many,TRBV29-1,TRBJ2-3,.,TGCAGCGTTGAAGCCATTATATGGACAGATACGCAGTATTTT,CSVEAIIWTDTQYF
14,many,TRBV5-5,TRBJ1-1,.,TGTGCCAGCAGCGGGGCGGAAGAAGGGTATGAAGCTTTCTTT,CASSGAEEGYEAFF
12,many,TRBV6-2/TRBV6-3,TRBJ2-3,.,TGTGCCAGCAGTTACTCACCCATGACGCAGTATTTT,CASSYSPMTQYF
16,many,TRBV24-1,TRBJ2-3,TRBD2,TGTGCCACCAGTGACCCTACTAGCGGGAACACAGATACGCAGTATTTT,CATSDPTSGNTDTQYF
15,many,TRBV12-3/TRBV12-4,TRBJ2-7,.,TGTGCCAGCAGTTTCTCAGGGCCCCCCCCCTACGAGCAGTACTTC,CASSFSGPPPYEQYF
15,many,TRBV5-1,TRBJ2-7,TRBD1,TGCGCCAGCAGCTTGGTTGGGACAGGACTCTACGAGCAGTACTTC,CASSLVGTGLYEQYF
14,many,TRBV2,TRBJ2-5,.,TGTGCCAGCAGTGAAAGCCAAGGGAAAGAGACCCAGTACTTC,CASSESQGKETQYF
11,many,TRBV20-1,TRBJ2-7,.,TGCAGTGCTAGAGTTGAGAACGAGCAGTATTTC,CSARVENEQYF
14,.,TRBV6-2/TRBV6-3,TRBJ1-1,.,TGTGCCAGCACATCCAGGGTATGGAACACTGAAGCTTTCTTT,CASTSRVWNTEAFF
17,many,TRBV27,TRBJ2-2,TRBD2,TGTGCCAGCAGTTTAATGGGACTAGCGGGAGGTACCGGGGAGCTGTTTTTT,CASSLMGLAGGTGELFF
13,many,TRBV29-1,TRBJ1-3,.,TGCAGCGTTGAGGAGGGCACTGGAAACACCATATATTTT,CSVEEGTGNTIYF
16,many,TRBV20-1,TRBJ2-7,TRBD2,TGCAGTGCTACGAAGGGGCGGACTAGCGGGAGAAACGGGCAGTACTTC,CSATKGRTSGRNGQYF
13,many,TRBV5-1,TRBJ2-1,.,TGCGCCAGCAGCTTGGCCAGGGTCAATGAGCAGTTCTTC,CASSLARVNEQFF
17,many,TRBV5-1,TRBJ1-3,.,TGCGCCAGCAGCTTGGAGGTCATTACTGGCTCTGGAAACACCATATATTTT,CASSLEVITGSGNTIYF
16,many,TRBV14,TRBJ1-1,TRBD1,TGTGCCAGCAGCCAAGATTTACTCCGGACAGGCCCTGAAGCTTTCTTT,CASSQDLLRTGPEAFF
13,many,TRBV7-8,TRBJ2-1,.,TGTGCCAGCAGCCTAAAAAGTCCAAATGAGCAGTTCTTC,CASSLKSPNEQFF
16,many,TRBV14,TRBJ1-5,.,TGTGCCAGCAGCCAAGTCGCCGGGGATAGCAATCAGCCCCAGCATTTT,CASSQVAGDSNQPQHF
14,many,TRBV29-1,TRBJ2-5,TRBD2,TGCAGCGTTGAAGTGGGACTACCTCCCGGGACCCAGTACTTC,CSVEVGLPPGTQYF
15,many,TRBV2,TRBJ1-6,.,TGTGCCAGCAGTCCGACCGTGACTACGAGTTCACCCCTCCACTTT,CASSPTVTTSSPLHF
11,many,TRBV2,TRBJ1-6,TRBD1,TGTGCCAGCAGCCTACAGGGGGCCCTCCACTTT,CASSLQGALHF
15,many,TRBV6-5,TRBJ1-4,.,TGTGCCAGCAGTTACTCAGGAACAGAAGATGAAAAACTGTTTTTT,CASSYSGTEDEKLFF
13,many,TRBV12-3/TRBV12-4,TRBJ2-1,.,TGTGCCAGCAGTTTACGAGGTCGGGCCGAGCAGTTCTTC,CASSLRGRAEQFF
16,many,TRBV12-3/TRBV12-4,TRBJ1-2,TRBD1,TGTGCCAGCAGTTTAGCAAGGACAGGGGAAAACTATGGCTACACCTTC,CASSLARTGENYGYTF
16,many,TRBV12-3/TRBV12-4,TRBJ2-5,TRBD2,TGTGCCAGCAGTTTGGAGGGAGGGCCGGTGAGGGAGACCCAGTACTTC,CASSLEGGPVRETQYF
13,many,TRBV28,TRBJ2-5,.,TGTGCCAGCAGTTTAAGAGAAAAAGAGACCCAGTACTTC,CASSLREKETQYF
12,many,TRBV7-9,TRBJ1-2,.,TGTGCCAGCAGCCTCTTGTCCTATGGCTACACCTTC,CASSLLSYGYTF
16,many,TRBV4-2,TRBJ1-2,TRBD1,TGTGCCAGCAGCCAAATCGGACAGGCCTCTAACTATGGCTACACCTTC,CASSQIGQASNYGYTF
14,many,TRBV4-2,TRBJ2-1,.,TGTGCCAGCAGCCGCGGCCCCGGGGAAGGGGAGTCGTTCTTC,CASSRGPGEGESFF
13,many,TRBV29-1,TRBJ1-2,.,TGCAGCGTCACGCCAGGGGCCCTTTATGGCTACACCTTC,CSVTPGALYGYTF
12,many,TRBV20-1,TRBJ1-4,.,TGCAGTGCGGACAAAACTAATGAAAAACTGTTTTTT,CSADKTNEKLFF
13,many,TRBV27,TRBJ1-4,.,TGTGCCAGCAGTTGGCAACCGGGTGAAAAACTGTTTTTT,CASSWQPGEKLFF
15,many,TRBV20-1,TRBJ1-4,TRBD1,TGCAGTGCTAGATTAAGGGGGCCGGCTAATGAAAAACTGTTTTTT,CSARLRGPANEKLFF
14,.,TRBV18,TRBJ1-2,.,TGTGCCAGCTCACCAAGTCAGGGAACCTATGGCTACACCTTC,CASSPSQGTYGYTF
12,many,TRBV9,TRBJ2-3,.,TGTGCCAGCAGCGTAGGACAGGATACGCAGTATTTT,CASSVGQDTQYF
15,many,TRBV20-1,TRBJ2-3,TRBD2,TGCAGTGCTAGACCAGCGGGAACCCCCACAGATACGCAGTATTTT,CSARPAGTPTDTQYF
14,many,TRBV10-3,TRBJ1-2,.,TGTGCCATCAACGAGGGGGGTAGCGCCTATGGCTACACCTTC,CAINEGGSAYGYTF
13,many,TRBV12-3/TRBV12-4,TRBJ1-5,.,TGTGCCAGCAGTCCTTCCCGTAGGGACCCCAATCATTTT,CASSPSRRDPNHF
15,many,TRBV20-1,TRBJ1-1,.,TGCAGTGCTAGAGAACCGACAGGTGTGAACACTGAAGCTTTCTTT,CSAREPTGVNTEAFF
15,many,TRBV7-9,TRBJ1-4,.,TGTGCCAGCACCCTCCTTCTGGACAGTAATGAAAAACTGTTTTTT,CASTLLLDSNEKLFF
16,many,TRBV6-2/TRBV6-3,TRBJ2-7,.,TGTGCCAGCAGTCCATGGGGCGGGGCGATGTCCTACGAGCAGTACTTC,CASSPWGGAMSYEQYF
15,many,TRBV5-6,TRBJ2-2,TRBD1,TGTGCCAGCAGCTTCCAGACAGGGGGTCCCGGGGAGCTGTTTTTT,CASSFQTGGPGELFF
12,many,TRBV20-1,TRBJ2-1,.,TGCAGTGTGAGGACCACCTACAATGAGCAGTTCTTC,CSVRTTYNEQFF
13,many,TRBV6-5,TRBJ1-2,.,TGTGCCAGCAGTTACAGGGGAGGGGATGGCTACACCTTC,CASSYRGGDGYTF
17,many,TRBV5-1,TRBJ2-2,TRBD2,TGCGCCAGCAGCCCCGGACTAGCGGGAAAGGACACCGGGGAGCTGTTTTTT,CASSPGLAGKDTGELFF
17,few,TRBV6-2/TRBV6-3,TRBJ2-4,TRBD2,TGTGCCAGCAGTTACAGGACTAGCGGGAGGTCCGGAAACATTCAGTACTTC,CASSYRTSGRSGNIQYF